Following are 24 T cell receptor beta chains from one sample sequenced in a study of T cell repertoires and HLA-DP antigens. HeLa cells expressing allogeneic DPB1 restimulated the approximately 15-day-expanded CD4+ cells for 24 h. Cells were stimulated with HeLa cells transduced with HLA-DPA1/DPB1, HLA-DM, invariant chain and CD80. Generated by immunoSEQ multiplex PCR, the TCRdb table keeps only in-frame clones and is missing some. The sample records under 2,500 clones, 78% being singletons. Input material: CD137- CD4+ T cells from cultured PBMCs. These receptors were obtained from a woman between 18 and 29 years old in good health and CMV-seronegative.

This sequence joins TRBV2 and TRBJ1-4, with TRBD1 as a possible D gene (6 bases). Deletions cut 4 bases from V and 4 bases from J, with 10 bases between. Germline V gene sequence: CDR1 SNHLY, CDR2 FYNNEI. The CDR3 is 14 amino acids. This chain's CDR3 is CASSADRFNEKLFF. The CDR3, as DNA: TGTGCCAGCAGTGCCGACAGGTTTAATGAAAAACTGTTTTTT.

The DNA for the CDR3 is TGTGCCAGCAGCCCCAGGGGACTAATCACAGATACGCAGTATTTT. Its translation: CASSPRGLITDTQYF. The J gene is TRBJ2-3, the V gene TRBV7-2, with D possibly being TRBD2 (7 bases). Trimming pared 5 bases from V and 2 bases from J, leaving 14 bases between. Germline V gene lookup returns CDR1 SGHTA and CDR2 FQGNSA. This CDR3 contains 15 residues. Based on the CDR3 plus reference TRBV7-2 and TRBJ2-3, the full variable domain is GAGVSQSPSNKVTEKGKDVELRCDPISGHTALYWYRQSLGQGLEFLIYFQGNSAPDKSGLPSDRFSAERTGGSVSTLTIQRTQQEDSAVYLCASSPRGLITDTQYFGPGTRLTVL.

The CDR3 DNA reads as TGTGCCAGCAGCCTCCCGGGAGCAGGGGCTAACTATGGCTACACCTTC. This translates into CASSLPGAGANYGYTF. The rearrangement joins TRBV4-2 to TRBJ1-2, with a weak D call TRBD1 (6 bases). V was pared by 4 bases and J by 0 bases, with 15 bases between. Germline V gene data show CDR1 as LGHNA and CDR2 as YNFKEQ. The CDR3 is 16 amino acids.

The rearrangement links TRBV18 to TRBJ2-3; D unclear. The CDR3 extends over 14 amino acids. The V gene's germline CDR1 is KGHSH and CDR2 LQKENI. Trimming cost V 4 bases and J 2 bases, with 10 bases left between them. CDR3 nucleotides: TGTGCCAGCTCACGCCGTACTACCACAGATACGCAGTATTTT. Encoded protein: CASSRRTTTDTQYF. Full variable domain (missing parts from reference TRBV18 and TRBJ2-3): NAGVMQNPRHLVRRRGQEARLRCSPMKGHSHVYWYRQLPEEGLKFMVYLQKENIIDESGMPKERFSAEFPKEGPSILRIQQVVRGDSAAYFCASSRRTTTDTQYFGPGTRLTVL.

The V call is TRBV4-1, the J call TRBJ1-1; a weak D match, TRBD1 (5 bases). This CDR3 has 14 residues. Germline V gene lookup returns CDR1 MGHRA and CDR2 YSYEKL. V dropped 2 bases and J dropped 0 bases, with 7 bases sitting between them. CDR3 sequence reads: CASSQPGMNTEAFF. The CDR3 coding sequence is TGCGCCAGCAGCCAACCAGGGATGAACACTGAAGCTTTCTTT.

CDR3 amino acids: CASSGTAGPLHF. Here the CDR3 DNA reads TGTGCCAGCAGCGGGACCGCCGGACCCCTCCACTTT. This chain joins TRBV7-3 and TRBJ1-6; a possible D gene is TRBD1 (5 bases). Germline V lookup: CDR1 SGHTA, CDR2 FQGTGA. CDR3 length: 12 residues. V dropped 5 bases and J dropped 12 bases, with 11 bases sitting between them.

The CDR3 coding sequence is TGTGCCAGCAGCTTAGCGGGGGGTATCGACATTCAGTACTTC. It is translated as CASSLAGGIDIQYF. The gene calls are TRBV7-3 and TRBJ2-4; 8 bases are a match to TRBD2. Germline-derived CDR1 and CDR2 are SGHTA and FQGTGA. This CDR3 is built from 14 residues. V trimming: 2 bases; J trimming: 8 bases; junction bases outside the gene matches: 5.

The chain uses TRBV9 and TRBJ2-3; tentatively, D is TRBD2 (7 bases). Per the germline V gene, CDR1 is SGDLS and CDR2 is YYNGEE. Trimming left V 4 bases short and J 2 bases short, with 14 bases between. The CDR3 totals 15 residues. CDR3 amino acids: CASSPRGLITDTQYF. The CDR3 region has the DNA TGTGCCAGCAGCCCCAGGGGACTAATCACAGATACGCAGTATTTT.

V is TRBV7-2 and J is TRBJ1-3; D remains ambiguous. Germline loops: CDR1 SGHTA, CDR2 FQGNSA. Trimming shortened V by 2 bases and J by 0 bases, and 8 bases separated the two germline ends. CDR3 length equals 15 residues. DNA of the CDR3: TGTGCCAGCAGCTTAAACAGTATCTCTGGAAACACCATATATTTT. Its translation is CASSLNSISGNTIYF. Based on the CDR3 plus reference TRBV7-2 and TRBJ1-3, the full variable domain is GAGVSQSPSNKVTEKGKDVELRCDPISGHTALYWYRQSLGQGLEFLIYFQGNSAPDKSGLPSDRFSAERTGGSVSTLTIQRTQQEDSAVYLCASSLNSISGNTIYFGEGSWLTVV.

As DNA, the CDR3 is TGTGCCAGCAGCCTCGGAGGGTCGTACACCGGGGAGCTGTTTTTT. This sequence encodes CASSLGGSYTGELFF. The chain employs TRBV7-9 and TRBJ2-2; weak D call: TRBD2 (6 bases). Germline assignment: CDR1 SEHNR and CDR2 FQNEAQ (reference sequence). The CDR3 totals 15 residues. The germline V and J ends were trimmed by 5 bases and 3 bases, with 13 bases remaining between them.

This chain links TRBV6-4 with TRBJ2-2, with TRBD1 matching over 7 bases. This CDR3 has 15 residues. V gave up 6 bases and J gave up 4 bases; unmatched junction bases: 8. Germline values: CDR1 MRHNA, CDR2 SNTAGT. DNA of the CDR3: TGTGCCAGCAGAGCCGGGACAGCTCCCACCGGGGAGCTGTTTTTT. Its translation is CASRAGTAPTGELFF.

The chain couples TRBV6-1 to TRBJ1-2; tentative D call: TRBD1 (6 bases). CDR3 length equals 16 residues. From germline, CDR1 is MNHNS and CDR2 SASEGT. Deletions cut 3 bases from V and 0 bases from J, with 14 bases between. The CDR3 region has the DNA TGTGCCAGCAGTGAGGGGCAGGGGCTTACTAACTATGGCTACACCTTC. Its protein product is CASSEGQGLTNYGYTF.

The V and J genes are TRBV18 and TRBJ2-2, with 7 bases matching TRBD1. Trimming took 6 bases from V and 7 from J; bases not matched to a gene: 11. Germline V gene sequence: CDR1 KGHSH, CDR2 LQKENI. CDR3 length: 15 amino acids. The CDR3 DNA sequence: TGTGCCAGCTCTTTAGACAGGGCCGTCAACGGGGAGCTGTTTTTT. This sequence encodes CASSLDRAVNGELFF.

The CDR3 DNA follows: TGTGCCAGCAGTGAAGTGGACGGTCTGGATGGCTACACCTTC. This encodes CASSEVDGLDGYTF. The V gene is TRBV6-7, the J gene TRBJ1-2; D ambiguous. TRBV6-7 is an open reading frame whose function is uncertain. Trimming pared 5 bases from V and 6 bases from J, leaving 16 bases between. This CDR3 is built from 14 residues.

The genes are TRBV6-6 and TRBJ1-3, with D perhaps TRBD1 (6 bases). CDR1 and CDR2 from the germline V gene are MNHNY and SVGAGI (reference sequence). The V and J ends lost 6 bases and 4 bases respectively, with 10 bases between them. This CDR3 comprises 13 residues. Here the CDR3 DNA reads TGTGCCAGCAGCCCCGGGACAGGAAACACCATATATTTT. This translates into CASSPGTGNTIYF.

This clone ranks as large. V is TRBV28 and J is TRBJ2-4; D not resolved. Per germline, CDR1 MDHEN and CDR2 SYDVKM. V gave up 3 bases and J gave up 5 bases, with 11 bases separating them. The CDR3 contains 14 residues. CDR3 sequence: CASSFLGFQNIQYF. CDR3 nucleotides: TGTGCCAGCAGTTTCTTGGGATTTCAAAACATTCAGTACTTC. The full variable domain, rest sourced from reference TRBV28 and TRBJ2-4, is DVKVTQSSRYLVKRTGEKVFLECVQDMDHENMFWYRQDPGLGLRLIYFSYDVKMKEKGDIPEGYSVSREKKERFSLILESASTNQTSMYLCASSFLGFQNIQYFGAGTRLSVL.

The CDR3 loop reads CASSPGGVDYGYTF. DNA of the CDR3: TGTGCCAGCAGTCCGGGCGGGGTGGACTATGGCTACACCTTC. V usage is TRBV6-5 and J usage is TRBJ1-2, with unresolved D. V was trimmed by 5 bases and J by 3 bases, leaving 13 bases between them. The CDR3 runs 14 residues. In germline, CDR1 is MNHEY, CDR2 SVGAGI.

The V gene is TRBV19, the J gene TRBJ2-3; unclear D gene. Between the trimmed V and J ends, which lost 10 bases and 0 bases, there was a span of 14 bases. Germline V gene data show CDR1 as LNHDA and CDR2 as SQIVND (reference sequence). This CDR3 comprises 14 residues. The CDR3 here is CATQTAFSTDTQYF. The DNA for the CDR3 is TGTGCCACCCAGACCGCCTTTAGCACAGATACGCAGTATTTT.

This clone has just a few counts. V usage is TRBV7-2 and J usage is TRBJ2-7; a weak D match, TRBD2 (7 bases). The germline V gene has CDR1 SGHTA and CDR2 FQGNSA. V lost 5 bases and J 2 bases, leaving 16 bases between the germline ends. CDR3 length equals 15 residues. The chain's CDR3 is CASSLFSGGPYEQYV. In DNA, the CDR3 is TGTGCCAGCAGCCTCTTCTCCGGGGGGCCCTACGAGCAGTACGTC.

The chain has TRBV16 and TRBJ1-3, with D possibly matching TRBD1 (6 bases). Trimming took off 4 bases at V and 2 bases at J, with 12 bases between the two ends. Per the germline V gene, CDR1 is KGHSY and CDR2 is FQNENV. The CDR3 is 15 residues long. CDR3 loop: CASSPRGTTGNTIYF. The DNA for the CDR3 is TGTGCCAGCAGCCCAAGGGGGACTACTGGAAACACCATATATTTT.

The chain uses TRBV28 and TRBJ2-1; tentatively, D is TRBD2 (6 bases). Germline values: CDR1 MDHEN, CDR2 SYDVKM. Between the trimmed V and J ends, which lost 4 bases and 3 bases, there was a span of 28 bases. The CDR3 length is 20 residues. For the CDR3, the DNA is TGTGCCAGCAGTTCACTATACCCCTCGGGGAGGCAACCCTTCTACAATGAGCAGTTCTTC. Its translation: CASSSLYPSGRQPFYNEQFF.

The chain is built from TRBV7-3 and TRBJ2-7; 8 bases are a match to TRBD1. CDR1 and CDR2 (germline): SGHTA, FQGTGA. The CDR3 totals 13 residues. V was pared by 5 bases and J by 9 bases, with 9 bases of the junction left unmatched. The CDR3 loop reads CASSPGQGVGQYV. CDR3 in DNA: TGTGCCAGCAGCCCCGGACAGGGAGTCGGGCAGTACGTC.

The genes are TRBV5-4 and TRBJ2-7; D is undetermined. CDR3 size: 14 residues. V was shortened by 1 base and J by 3 bases, with 11 bases between the two germline ends. The germline CDR1 and CDR2 sequences are SGHNT and YYREEE (reference sequence). Here the CDR3 reads CASSLIGRIYEQYV. For the CDR3, the DNA is TGTGCCAGCAGCTTGATTGGCAGGATCTACGAGCAGTACGTC.

The V gene is TRBV7-9, the J gene TRBJ2-5; D gene unclear. Germline CDR1 and CDR2: SEHNR and FQNEAQ (reference sequence). The CDR3 extends over 14 amino acids. V lost 5 bases to trimming and J lost 1 base, with 11 bases between them. In DNA, the CDR3 is TGTGCCAGCAGCCCCGGACGGGCCCAAGAGACCCAGTACTTC. It yields the protein CASSPGRAQETQYF. Together with reference TRBV7-9 and TRBJ2-5, the CDR3 gives the full variable domain: DTGVSQNPRHKITKRGQNVTFRCDPISEHNRLYWYRQTLGQGPEFLTYFQNEAQLEKSRLLSDRFSAERPKGSFSTLEIQRTEQGDSAMYLCASSPGRAQETQYFGPGTRLLVL.